This T cell receptor beta chain was retrieved from a study of glioma-infiltrating T cells. Study-level points and caveats: Above-expected tissue-blood divergence occurred in all gliomas, most in low-grade ones.

Germline values: CDR1 SGHTA, CDR2 FQGNSA. The CDR3 is 13 amino acids. V lost 7 bases to trimming and J lost 5 bases; unmatched junction nucleotides: 5. The iRepertoire nested amplicon-rescue multiplex PCR amplified TCR alpha and beta CDR3s from RNA. For one-step reverse transcription and amplification, about 90-450 ng of tissue mRNA or PBMC total RNA was used. TCRdb re-analysed the multiplex PCR reads in MiXCR, keeping a single row per CDR3 protein. The sample has 84,000 or so distinct CDR3 sequences, 20% to 25% seen once. A remark on this clonotype: Antigen: not known.

This sequence originates from a human donor with low-grade glioma or glioblastoma, undergoing nonglioma brain surgery, or in good health (not recorded which). This sequence joins TRBV7-2 and TRBJ1-1; 9 positions match TRBD1. The sequenced sample was glioma tissue, nonneoplastic brain tissue, or PBMCs (not recorded which). CDR3 in amino acids: CASMGQGRTEAFF. The CDR3 DNA follows: TGTGCCAGCATGGGACAGGGAAGAACTGAAGCTTTCTTT.